Listed here are 2 T cell receptor beta chains from one sample, sequenced in a study of shared clonotypes between healthy human individuals. The repertoire was sequenced with immunoSEQ multiplex PCR; TCRdb's copy has only in-frame clones and lacks some. This sample yields roughly 760,000 clones, of which approximately 79% are seen a single time; over 1.5% belongs to the top ten. The sequenced sample consisted of memory CD4+ T cells sorted from blood. Subset here: CD45RA-negative fraction. Receptors originate from a woman in her 30s in good health.

This clone was observed once. The V gene is TRBV7-9, the J gene TRBJ2-7, with 8 nucleotides matching TRBD1. There are 15 residues in the CDR3. Germline CDR1 reads SEHNR; CDR2 reads FQNEAQ (reference sequence). V shed 1 base, J shed 2 bases, and the junction held 4 bases outside the gene matches. As DNA, the CDR3 is TGTGCCAGCAGCTTAGGCAGGGGGCTCCCCTACGAGCAGTACTTC. Its protein is CASSLGRGLPYEQYF. Using reference TRBV7-9 and TRBJ2-7 for the parts outside the CDR3, the full variable domain is DTGVSQNPRHKITKRGQNVTFRCDPISEHNRLYWYRQTLGQGPEFLTYFQNEAQLEKSRLLSDRFSAERPKGSFSTLEIQRTEQGDSAMYLCASSLGRGLPYEQYFGPGTRLTVT.

The CDR3 spells CASSLQGGAGYTF. The CDR3 nucleotides are TGTGCCAGCAGTTTACAGGGGGGCGCTGGCTACACCTTC. This chain uses TRBV6-6 with TRBJ1-2, with 8 bases aligning to TRBD1. Looked up from germline, CDR1 is MNHNY and CDR2 is SVGAGI (reference sequence). The CDR3 is 13 amino acids. V was pared by 4 bases and J by 7 bases, with 5 bases of the junction left unmatched.